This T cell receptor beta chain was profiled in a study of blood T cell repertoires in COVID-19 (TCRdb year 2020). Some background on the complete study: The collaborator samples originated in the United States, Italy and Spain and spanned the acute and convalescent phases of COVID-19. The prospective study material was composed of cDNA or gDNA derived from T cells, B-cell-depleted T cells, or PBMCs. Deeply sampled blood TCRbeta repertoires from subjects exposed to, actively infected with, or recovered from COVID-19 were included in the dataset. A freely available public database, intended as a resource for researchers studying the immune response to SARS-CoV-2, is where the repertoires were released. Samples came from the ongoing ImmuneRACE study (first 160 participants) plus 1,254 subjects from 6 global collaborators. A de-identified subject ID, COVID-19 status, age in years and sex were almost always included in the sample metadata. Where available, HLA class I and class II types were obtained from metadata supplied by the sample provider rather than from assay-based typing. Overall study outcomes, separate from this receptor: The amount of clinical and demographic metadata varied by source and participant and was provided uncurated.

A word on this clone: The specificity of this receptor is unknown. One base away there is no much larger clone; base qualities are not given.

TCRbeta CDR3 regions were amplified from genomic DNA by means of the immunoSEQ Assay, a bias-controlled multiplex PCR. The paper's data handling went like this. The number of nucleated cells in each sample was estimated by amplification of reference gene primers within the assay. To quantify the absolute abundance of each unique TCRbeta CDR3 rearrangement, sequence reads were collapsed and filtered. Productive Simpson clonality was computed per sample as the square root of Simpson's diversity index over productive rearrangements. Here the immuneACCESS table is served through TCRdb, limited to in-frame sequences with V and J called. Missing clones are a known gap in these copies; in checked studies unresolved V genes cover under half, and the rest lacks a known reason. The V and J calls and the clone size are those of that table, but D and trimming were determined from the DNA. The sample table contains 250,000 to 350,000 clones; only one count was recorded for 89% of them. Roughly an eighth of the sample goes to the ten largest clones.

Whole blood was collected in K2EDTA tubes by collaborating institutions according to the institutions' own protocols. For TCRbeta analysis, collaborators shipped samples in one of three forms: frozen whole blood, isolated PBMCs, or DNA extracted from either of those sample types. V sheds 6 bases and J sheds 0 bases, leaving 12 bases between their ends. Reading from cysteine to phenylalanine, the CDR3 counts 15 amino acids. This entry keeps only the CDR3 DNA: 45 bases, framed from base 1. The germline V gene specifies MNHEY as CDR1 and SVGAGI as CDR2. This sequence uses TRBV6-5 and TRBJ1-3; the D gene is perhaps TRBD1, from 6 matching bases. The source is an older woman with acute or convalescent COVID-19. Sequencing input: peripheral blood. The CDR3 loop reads CASRGTPDSGNTIYF. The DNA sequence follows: TGTGCCAGCAGGGGGACACCGGACTCTGGAAACACCATATATTTT.